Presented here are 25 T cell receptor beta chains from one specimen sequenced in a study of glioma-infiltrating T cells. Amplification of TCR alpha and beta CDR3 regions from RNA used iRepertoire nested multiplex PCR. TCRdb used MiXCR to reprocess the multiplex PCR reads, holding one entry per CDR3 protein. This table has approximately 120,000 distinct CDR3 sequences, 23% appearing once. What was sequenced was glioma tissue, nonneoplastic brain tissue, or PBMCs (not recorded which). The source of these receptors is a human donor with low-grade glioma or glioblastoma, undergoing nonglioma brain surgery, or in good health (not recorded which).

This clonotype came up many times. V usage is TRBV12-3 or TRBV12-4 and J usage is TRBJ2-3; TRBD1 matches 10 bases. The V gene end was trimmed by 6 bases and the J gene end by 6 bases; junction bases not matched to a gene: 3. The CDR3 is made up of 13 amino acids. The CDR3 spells CASRGTGVDTQYF. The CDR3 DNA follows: TGTGCCAGCAGGGGGACAGGGGTTGATACGCAGTATTTT.

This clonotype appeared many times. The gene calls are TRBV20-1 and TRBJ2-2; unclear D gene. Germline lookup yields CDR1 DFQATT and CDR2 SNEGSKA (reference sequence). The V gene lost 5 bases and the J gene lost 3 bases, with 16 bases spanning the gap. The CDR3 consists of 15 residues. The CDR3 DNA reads TGCAGTGCTTATGGCGTCCTTTTGGACACCGGGGAGCTGTTTTTT. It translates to CSAYGVLLDTGELFF.

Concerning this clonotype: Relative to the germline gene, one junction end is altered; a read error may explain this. The CDR3 sequence is CASSESSGNIIYF. CDR3 coding DNA: TGTGCCAGCAGTGAGTCCTCTGGAAACATCATATATTTT. The chain combines TRBV10-3 with TRBJ1-3, with unresolved D. The CDR3 spans 13 residues. The germline V gene has CDR1 ENHRY and CDR2 SYGVKD.

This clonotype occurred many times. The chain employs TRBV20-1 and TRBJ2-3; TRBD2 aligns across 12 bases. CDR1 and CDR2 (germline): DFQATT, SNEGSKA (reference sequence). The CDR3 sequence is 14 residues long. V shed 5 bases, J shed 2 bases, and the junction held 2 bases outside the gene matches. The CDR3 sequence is CSALAGGVTDTQYF. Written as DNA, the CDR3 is TGCAGTGCTCTAGCGGGAGGGGTCACAGATACGCAGTATTTT.

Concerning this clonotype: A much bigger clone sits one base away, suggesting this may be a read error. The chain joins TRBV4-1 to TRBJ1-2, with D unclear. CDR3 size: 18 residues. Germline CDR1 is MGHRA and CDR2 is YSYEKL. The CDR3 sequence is CASSQDLGERIRNYVYTF. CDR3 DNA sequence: TGCGCCAGCAGCCAAGATTTGGGCGAAAGGATCCGAAACTATGTCTACACCTTC.

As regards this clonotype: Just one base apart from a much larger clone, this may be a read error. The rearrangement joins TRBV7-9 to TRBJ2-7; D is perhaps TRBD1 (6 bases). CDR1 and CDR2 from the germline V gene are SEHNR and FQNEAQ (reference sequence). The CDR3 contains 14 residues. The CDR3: CASTSRDNSYGQYF. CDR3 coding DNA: TGTGCCAGCACCTCCCGGGACAACTCCTACGGGCAGTACTTC.

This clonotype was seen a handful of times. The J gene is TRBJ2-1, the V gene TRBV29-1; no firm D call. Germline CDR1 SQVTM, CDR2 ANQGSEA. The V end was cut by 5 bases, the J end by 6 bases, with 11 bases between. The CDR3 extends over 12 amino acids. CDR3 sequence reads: CSVSALSNEQFF. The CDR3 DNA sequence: TGCAGCGTTAGCGCCTTGTCCAATGAGCAGTTCTTC.

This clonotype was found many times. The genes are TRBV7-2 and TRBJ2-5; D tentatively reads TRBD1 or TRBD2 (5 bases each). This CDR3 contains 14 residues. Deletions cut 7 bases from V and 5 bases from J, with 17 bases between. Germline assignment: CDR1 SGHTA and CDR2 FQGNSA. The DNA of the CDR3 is TGTGCCAGCACCGGGACCCCCATGGGCGAGACCCAGTACTTC. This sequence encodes CASTGTPMGETQYF.

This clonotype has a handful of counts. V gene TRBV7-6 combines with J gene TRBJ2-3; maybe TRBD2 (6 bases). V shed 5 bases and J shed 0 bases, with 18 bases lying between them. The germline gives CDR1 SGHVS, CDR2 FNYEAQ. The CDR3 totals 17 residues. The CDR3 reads CASSASGLLSSTDTQYF. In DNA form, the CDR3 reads TGTGCCAGCAGCGCATCGGGACTCCTCTCTAGCACAGATACGCAGTATTTT.

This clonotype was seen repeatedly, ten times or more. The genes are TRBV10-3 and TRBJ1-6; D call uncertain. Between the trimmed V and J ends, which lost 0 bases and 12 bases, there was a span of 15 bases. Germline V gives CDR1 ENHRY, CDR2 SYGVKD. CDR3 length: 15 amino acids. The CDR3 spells CAISESITSRGPLHF. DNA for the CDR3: TGTGCCATCAGTGAGTCGATAACTTCCAGAGGACCCCTCCACTTT.

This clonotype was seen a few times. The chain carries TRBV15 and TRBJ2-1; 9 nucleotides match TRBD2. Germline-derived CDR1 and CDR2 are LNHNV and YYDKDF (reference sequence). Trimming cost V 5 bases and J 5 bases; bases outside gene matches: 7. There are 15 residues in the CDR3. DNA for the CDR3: TGTGCCACCAGCGGAGTTCTAGCGGGGAACAATGAGCAGTTCTTC. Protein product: CATSGVLAGNNEQFF.

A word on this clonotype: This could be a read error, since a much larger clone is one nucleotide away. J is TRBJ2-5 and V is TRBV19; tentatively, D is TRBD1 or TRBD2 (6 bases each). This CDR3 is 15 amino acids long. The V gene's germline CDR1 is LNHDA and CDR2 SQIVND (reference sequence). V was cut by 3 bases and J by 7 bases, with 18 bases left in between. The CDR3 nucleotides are TGTGCCAGTAGTATTCTAACAGGGACTGTTCCGACCCAGTACTTC. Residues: CASSILTGTVPTQYF. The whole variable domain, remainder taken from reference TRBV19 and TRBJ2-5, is DGGITQSPKYLFRKEGQNVTLSCEQNLNHDAMYWYRQDPGQGLRLIYYSQIVNDFQKGDIAEGYSVSREKKESFPLTVTSAQKNPTAFYLCASSILTGTVPTQYFGPGTRLLVL.

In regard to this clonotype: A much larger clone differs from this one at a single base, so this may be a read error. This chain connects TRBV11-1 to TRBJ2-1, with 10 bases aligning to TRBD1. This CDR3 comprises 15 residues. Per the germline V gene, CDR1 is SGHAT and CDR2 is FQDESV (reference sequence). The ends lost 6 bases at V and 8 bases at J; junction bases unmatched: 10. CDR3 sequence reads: CASSHTGTGDDEQFF. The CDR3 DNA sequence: TGTGCCAGCAGTCATACCGGGACAGGGGACGATGAGCAGTTCTTC.

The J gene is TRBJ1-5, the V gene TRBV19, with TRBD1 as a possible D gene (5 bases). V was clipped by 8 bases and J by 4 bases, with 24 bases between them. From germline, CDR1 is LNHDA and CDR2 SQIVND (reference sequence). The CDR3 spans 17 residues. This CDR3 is CASAFWGLGRANQPQHF. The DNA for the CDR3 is TGTGCCAGTGCTTTCTGGGGACTCGGGAGAGCAAATCAGCCCCAGCATTTT.

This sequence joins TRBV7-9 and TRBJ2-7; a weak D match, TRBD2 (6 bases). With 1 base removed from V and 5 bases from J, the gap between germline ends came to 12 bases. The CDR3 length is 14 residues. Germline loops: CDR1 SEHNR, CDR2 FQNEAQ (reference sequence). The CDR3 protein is CASSLGVLANEQYF. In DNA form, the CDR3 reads TGTGCCAGCAGCTTAGGGGTACTAGCAAACGAGCAGTACTTC.

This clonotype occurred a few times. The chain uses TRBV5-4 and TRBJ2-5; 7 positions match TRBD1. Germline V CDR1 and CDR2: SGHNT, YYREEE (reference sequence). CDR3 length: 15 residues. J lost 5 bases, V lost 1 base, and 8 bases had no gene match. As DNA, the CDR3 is TGTGCCAGCAGCTTGTCAGGGGGAAGACAGGAGACCCAGTACTTC. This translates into CASSLSGGRQETQYF.

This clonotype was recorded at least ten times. Here the CDR3 DNA reads TGTGCCAGCAGCTTACAGGGTGGGGTGCCACCCCTCCACTTT. Its protein is CASSLQGGVPPLHF. The chain is built from TRBV7-6 and TRBJ1-6; D perhaps matches TRBD1 (5 bases). V shed 2 bases and J shed 11 bases, with 13 bases lying between them. The CDR3 has 14 amino acids. CDR1 and CDR2 (germline): SGHVS, FNYEAQ.

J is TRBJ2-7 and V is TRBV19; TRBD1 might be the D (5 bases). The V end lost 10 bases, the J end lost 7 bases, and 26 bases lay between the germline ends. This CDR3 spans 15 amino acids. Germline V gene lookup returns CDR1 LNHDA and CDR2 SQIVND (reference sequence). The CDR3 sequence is CATSPRTSPLGEQYF. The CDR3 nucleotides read TGTGCCACCTCCCCCCGGACATCACCTTTAGGGGAGCAGTACTTC.

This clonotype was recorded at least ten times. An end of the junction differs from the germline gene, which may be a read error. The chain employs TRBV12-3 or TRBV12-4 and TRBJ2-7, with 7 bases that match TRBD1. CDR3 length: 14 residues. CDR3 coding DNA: TGTGCCAGCAGTAAACAGGGGTTCTCCCACGAGCAGTACTTC. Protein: CASSKQGFSHEQYF.

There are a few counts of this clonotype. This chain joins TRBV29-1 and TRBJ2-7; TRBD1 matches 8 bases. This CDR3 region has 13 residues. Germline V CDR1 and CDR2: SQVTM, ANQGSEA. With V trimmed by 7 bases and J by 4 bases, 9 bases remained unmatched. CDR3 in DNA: TGCAGCGCTGGGACAGGAGGGTTTTACGAGCAGTACTTC. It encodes CSAGTGGFYEQYF.

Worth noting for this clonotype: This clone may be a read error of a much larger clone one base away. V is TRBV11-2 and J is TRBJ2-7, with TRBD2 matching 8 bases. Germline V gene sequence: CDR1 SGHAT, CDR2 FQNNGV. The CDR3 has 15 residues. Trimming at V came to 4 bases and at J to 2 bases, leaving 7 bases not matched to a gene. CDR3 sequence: CASSSPGLGAYEQYF. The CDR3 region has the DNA TGTGCCAGCAGCTCTCCGGGACTAGGAGCCTACGAGCAGTACTTC. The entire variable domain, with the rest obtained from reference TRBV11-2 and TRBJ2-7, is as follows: EAGVAQSPRYKIIEKRQSVAFWCNPISGHATLYWYQQILGQGPKLLIQFQNNGVVDDSQLPKDRFSAERLKGVDSTLKIQPAKLEDSAVYLCASSSPGLGAYEQYFGPGTRLTVT.

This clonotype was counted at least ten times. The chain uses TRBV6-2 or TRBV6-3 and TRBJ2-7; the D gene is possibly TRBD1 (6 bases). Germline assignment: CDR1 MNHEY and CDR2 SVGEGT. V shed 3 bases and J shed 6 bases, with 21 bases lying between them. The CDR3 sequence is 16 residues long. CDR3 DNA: TGTGCCAGCAGTTATCAAGGGGGTTGGCACGTGCGCGAGCAGTACTTC. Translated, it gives CASSYQGGWHVREQYF.

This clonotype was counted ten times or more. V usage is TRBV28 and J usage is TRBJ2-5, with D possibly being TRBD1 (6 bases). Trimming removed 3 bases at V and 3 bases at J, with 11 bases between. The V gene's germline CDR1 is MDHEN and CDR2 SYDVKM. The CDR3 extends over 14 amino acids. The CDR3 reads CASSFTGREETQYF. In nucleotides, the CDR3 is TGTGCCAGCAGTTTTACAGGGCGGGAAGAGACCCAGTACTTC.

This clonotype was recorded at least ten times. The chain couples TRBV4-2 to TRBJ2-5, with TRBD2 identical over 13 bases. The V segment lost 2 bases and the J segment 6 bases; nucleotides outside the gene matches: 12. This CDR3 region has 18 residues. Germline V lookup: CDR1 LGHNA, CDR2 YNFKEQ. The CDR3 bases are TGTGCCAGCAGCCAACTTCTTGGACTAGCGGGAGCTGGAAAGACCCAGTACTTC. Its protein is CASSQLLGLAGAGKTQYF.

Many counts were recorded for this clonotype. CDR3 DNA sequence: TGTGCCACCAGACAGGGGTGGGGCTACACCTTC. It is translated as CATRQGWGYTF. The J gene is TRBJ1-2, the V gene TRBV25-1, with 8 bases lining up with TRBD1. This CDR3 has 11 amino acids. Germline CDR1 reads MGHDK; CDR2 reads SYGVNS. The junction had 6 bases not matched to a gene; V was cut back by 10 bases and J by 8 bases.